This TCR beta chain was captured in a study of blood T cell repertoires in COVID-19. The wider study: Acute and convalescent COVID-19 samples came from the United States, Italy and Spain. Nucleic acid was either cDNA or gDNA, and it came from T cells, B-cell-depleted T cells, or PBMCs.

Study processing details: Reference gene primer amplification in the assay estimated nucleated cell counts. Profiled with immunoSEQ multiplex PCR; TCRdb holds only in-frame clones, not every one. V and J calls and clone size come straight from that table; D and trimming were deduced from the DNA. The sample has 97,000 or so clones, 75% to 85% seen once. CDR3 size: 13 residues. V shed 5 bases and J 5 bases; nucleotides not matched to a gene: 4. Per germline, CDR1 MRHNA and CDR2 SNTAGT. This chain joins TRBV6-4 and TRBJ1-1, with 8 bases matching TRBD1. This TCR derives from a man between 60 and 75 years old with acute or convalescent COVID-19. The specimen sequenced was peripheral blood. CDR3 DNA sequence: TGTGCCAGCAGTCCGACAGGGGAAACTGAAGCTTTCTTT. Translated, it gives CASSPTGETEAFF.